Each of the 17 T cell receptor beta chains below was sequenced from the same sample in a study of graft-versus-host responses after intestinal transplantation (dated by TCRdb to 2020 to 2022). Antigen specificity for these receptors is unknown. This specimen's time point label, interpreted: cells obtained before transplantation from donor or recipient. Libraries were built with the immunoSEQ multiplex PCR assay. TCRdb's version of the immuneACCESS table is confined to in-frame rearrangements and falls short of the full clone set. An unresolved V gene accounts for under half of the shortfall where checked; the remainder is of unknown origin. For this sample there are tens of thousands of clones; 89% appear just once. The leading ten clones occupy just under 2.5% of the sample. Source: unstimulated CD8+ T cells sorted from spleen or lymph node cells, taken before intestinal transplant. These receptors were taken from a human donor who received an intestinal transplant.

Only one count was recorded for this clone. The V call is TRBV10-2, the J call TRBJ2-1, with D perhaps matching TRBD2 (6 bases). The CDR3 sequence is 14 residues long. Germline-derived CDR1 and CDR2 are WSHSY and SAAADI. Trimming took 0 bases from V and 7 from J, leaving 10 bases between them. In DNA form, the CDR3 reads TGCGCCAGCAGTGAGTCCAATCGGGGGAATGAGCAGTTCTTC. Translated: CASSESNRGNEQFF.

This clone was counted a few times. The J gene is TRBJ2-7, the V gene TRBV4-1, with TRBD2 identical over 11 bases. This CDR3 contains 17 residues. After removal of 0 bases from V and 0 bases from J, the junction contained 4 bases not matched to a gene. Per germline, CDR1 MGHRA and CDR2 YSYEKL. The CDR3 nucleotides are TGCGCCAGCAGCCAAGAGGTTACTAGCGGGAGCTCCTACGAGCAGTACTTC. It yields the protein CASSQEVTSGSSYEQYF.

The V call is TRBV28, the J call TRBJ2-2; TRBD1 agrees at 11 bases. The junction had 11 bases not matched to a gene; V was cut back by 1 base and J by 4 bases. Germline V gene lookup returns CDR1 MDHEN and CDR2 SYDVKM. The CDR3 is 19 residues long. CDR3 residues: CASSLSLDRGPTTTGELFF. CDR3 bases: TGTGCCAGCAGTTTATCCCTGGACAGGGGGCCTACAACCACCGGGGAGCTGTTTTTT.

V is TRBV13 and J is TRBJ2-5; D might be TRBD1 (5 bases). This CDR3 is built from 13 residues. Trimming pared 1 base from V and 5 bases from J, leaving 8 bases between. Germline V lookup: CDR1 PRHDT, CDR2 FYEKMQ (reference sequence). The chain's CDR3 is CASSLEAGETQYF. CDR3 in DNA: TGTGCCAGCAGCTTAGAGGCAGGGGAGACCCAGTACTTC.

The CDR3 loop is CASSSSTSGRAGGDTQYF. In nucleotides, the CDR3 is TGTGCCAGCAGCTCGTCGACTAGCGGGAGGGCCGGGGGAGATACGCAGTATTTT. This chain joins TRBV7-3 and TRBJ2-3; TRBD2 aligns across 14 bases. This CDR3 spans 18 amino acids. Germline V CDR1 and CDR2: SGHTA, FQGTGA. J gave up 5 bases and V 4 bases, and 11 bases lay outside the gene matches.

This rearrangement joins TRBV7-6 to TRBJ2-1; TRBD2 matches 11 bases. Germline V gene data show CDR1 as SGHVS and CDR2 as FNYEAQ. This CDR3 is built from 16 residues. With V trimmed by 1 base and J by 8 bases, 7 bases remained unmatched. This CDR3 reads CASSLERTSGSYEQFF. The CDR3 DNA reads TGTGCCAGCAGCTTAGAGCGTACTAGCGGGAGTTATGAGCAGTTCTTC. The whole variable domain, filled in from reference TRBV7-6 and TRBJ2-1, reads GAGVSQSPRYKVTKRGQDVALRCDPISGHVSLYWYRQALGQGPEFLTYFNYEAQQDKSGLPNDRFSAERPEGSISTLTIQRTEQRDSAMYRCASSLERTSGSYEQFFGPGTRLTVL.

The chain has TRBV27 and TRBJ2-1; 10 bases map to TRBD2. Germline values: CDR1 MNHEY, CDR2 SMNVEV (reference sequence). V gave up 5 bases and J gave up 7 bases; unmatched junction bases: 5. The CDR3 has 14 residues. The CDR3 here is CASSPGLALNEQFF. The CDR3 region has the DNA TGTGCCAGCAGTCCGGGACTAGCGCTGAATGAGCAGTTCTTC.

Concerning this clone itself: The same CDR3 can be traced to other DNA sequences in this sample. This chain links TRBV5-1 with TRBJ2-7, with D possibly matching TRBD2 (5 bases). V dropped 4 bases and J dropped 4 bases, with 6 bases sitting between them. The CDR3 runs 11 residues. CDR1 and CDR2 (germline): SGHRS, YFSETQ. The CDR3 nucleotides are TGCGCCAGCAGCCCGGGATACGAGCAGTACTTC. Protein sequence: CASSPGYEQYF.

The rearrangement joins TRBV5-1 to TRBJ2-7; D gene uncertain. V was shortened by 4 bases and J by 0 bases, with 5 bases between the two germline ends. Germline CDR1 and CDR2: SGHRS and YFSETQ. The CDR3 has 12 residues. The CDR3 sequence is CASSATSYEQYF. In nucleotides, the CDR3 is TGCGCCAGCAGCGCTACCTCCTACGAGCAGTACTTC.

This clone has more than one count but fewer than ten. The rearrangement joins TRBV10-3 to TRBJ1-2, with 12 bases identical to TRBD1. The CDR3 totals 18 residues. Germline CDR1 reads ENHRY; CDR2 reads SYGVKD. The V segment lost 0 bases and the J segment 1 base; nucleotides outside the gene matches: 6. The CDR3 reads CAISESSGQGAVNYGYTF. The DNA of the CDR3 is TGTGCCATCAGTGAGTCGTCGGGACAGGGGGCGGTTAACTATGGCTACACCTTC.

Only a few counts were recorded for this clone. The V call is TRBV4-1, the J call TRBJ1-1; D remains ambiguous. This CDR3 is 14 amino acids long. Trimming cost V 1 base and J 1 base, with 7 bases left between them. Germline lookup yields CDR1 MGHRA and CDR2 YSYEKL. This chain's CDR3 is CASSQGPGNTEAFF. CDR3 nucleotide sequence: TGCGCCAGCAGCCAAGGTCCGGGGAACACTGAAGCTTTCTTT.

In its sample, this clone was seen once. The gene calls are TRBV4-1 and TRBJ2-7; D gene uncertain. CDR1 MGHRA and CDR2 YSYEKL come from the germline V gene. The CDR3 extends over 11 amino acids. Trimming took off 5 bases at V and 7 bases at J, with 9 bases between the two ends. The DNA of the CDR3 is TGCGCCAGCAGCACCGCTCGGGAGCAGTACTTC. Its protein is CASSTAREQYF.

The chain employs TRBV27 and TRBJ2-2; D is ambiguous. Germline V gives CDR1 MNHEY, CDR2 SMNVEV (reference sequence). The CDR3 runs 12 residues. V lost 5 bases to trimming and J lost 9 bases, with 10 bases between them. This chain's CDR3 is CASSPPKRELFF. In nucleotides, the CDR3 is TGTGCCAGCAGTCCGCCAAAGCGGGAGCTGTTTTTT.

V usage is TRBV5-1 and J usage is TRBJ2-1; 9 positions match TRBD2. CDR1 is SGHRS, CDR2 YFSETQ, per germline. V lost 4 bases, J lost 12 bases, and 11 bases stayed unmatched. The length of the CDR3 is 14 residues. The CDR3 DNA is TGCGCCAGCAGCCAGCACCGCGGGAGGGCCGGGCAGTTCTTC. Its translation: CASSQHRGRAGQFF.

This clone appeared once. V usage is TRBV27 and J usage is TRBJ2-7, with D maybe TRBD1 (6 bases). The CDR3 loop spans 13 amino acids. The germline CDR1 and CDR2 sequences are MNHEY and SMNVEV (reference sequence). Trimming left V 0 bases short and J 4 bases short, with 7 bases between. The CDR3 sequence is CASSLSTGYEQYF. The CDR3 nucleotides read TGTGCCAGCAGTTTATCGACAGGTTACGAGCAGTACTTC.

The chain is built from TRBV2 and TRBJ2-2; D remains ambiguous. Germline V lookup: CDR1 SNHLY, CDR2 FYNNEI. There are 15 residues in the CDR3. Trimming shortened V by 3 bases and J by 0 bases, and 8 bases separated the two germline ends. DNA for the CDR3: TGTGCCAGCAGTGATGAGCACCCGAACACCGGGGAGCTGTTTTTT. Translated, it gives CASSDEHPNTGELFF.

This chain uses TRBV27 with TRBJ1-6, with 8 bases lining up with TRBD1. CDR1 and CDR2 from the germline V gene are MNHEY and SMNVEV (reference sequence). This CDR3 comprises 14 residues. J gave up 9 bases and V 7 bases, and 8 bases lay outside the gene matches. CDR3 bases: TGTGCCAGCAAACCGACAGGGGTGGTTTCACCCCTCCACTTT. This sequence encodes CASKPTGVVSPLHF.